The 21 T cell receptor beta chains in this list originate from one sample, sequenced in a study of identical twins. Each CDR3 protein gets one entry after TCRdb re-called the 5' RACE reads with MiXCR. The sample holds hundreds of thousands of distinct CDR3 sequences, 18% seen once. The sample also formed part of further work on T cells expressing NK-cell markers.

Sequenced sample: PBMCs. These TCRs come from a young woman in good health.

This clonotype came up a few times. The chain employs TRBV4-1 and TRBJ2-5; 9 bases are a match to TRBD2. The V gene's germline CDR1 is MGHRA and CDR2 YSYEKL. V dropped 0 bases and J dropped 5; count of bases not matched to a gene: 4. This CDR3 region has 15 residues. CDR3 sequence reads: CASSQDSSGGETQYF. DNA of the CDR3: TGCGCCAGCAGCCAAGATTCAAGCGGGGGGGAGACCCAGTACTTC.

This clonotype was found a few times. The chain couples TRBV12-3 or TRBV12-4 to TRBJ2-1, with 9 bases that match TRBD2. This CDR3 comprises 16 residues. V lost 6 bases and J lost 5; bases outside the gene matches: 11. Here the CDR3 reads CASRPSLAGKNNEQFF. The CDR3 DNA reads TGTGCCAGCAGGCCTAGTCTAGCGGGAAAGAACAATGAGCAGTTCTTC.

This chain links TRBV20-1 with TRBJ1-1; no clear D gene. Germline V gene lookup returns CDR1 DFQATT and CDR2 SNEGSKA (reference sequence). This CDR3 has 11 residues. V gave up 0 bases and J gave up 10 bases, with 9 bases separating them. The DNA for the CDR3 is TGCAGTGCTAGAGAGTACGGGATAGCTTTCTTT. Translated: CSAREYGIAFF.

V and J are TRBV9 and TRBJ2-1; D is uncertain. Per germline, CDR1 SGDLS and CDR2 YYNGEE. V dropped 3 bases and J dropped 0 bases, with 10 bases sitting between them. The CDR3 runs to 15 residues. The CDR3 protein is CASSGRVGSYNEQFF. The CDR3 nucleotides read TGTGCCAGCAGCGGCCGAGTGGGCTCCTACAATGAGCAGTTCTTC.

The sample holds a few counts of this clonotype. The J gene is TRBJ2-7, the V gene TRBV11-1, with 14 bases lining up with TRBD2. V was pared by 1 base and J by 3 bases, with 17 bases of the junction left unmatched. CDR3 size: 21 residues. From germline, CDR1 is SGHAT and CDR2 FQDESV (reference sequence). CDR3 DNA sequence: TGTGCCAGCAGCTTAGAAGCGACTAGCGGGAGGGCCCAGTATCGTCGCTACGAGCAGTACTTC. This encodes CASSLEATSGRAQYRRYEQYF. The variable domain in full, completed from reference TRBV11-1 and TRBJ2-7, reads EAEVAQSPRYKITEKSQAVAFWCDPISGHATLYWYRQILGQGPELLVQFQDESVVDDSQLPKDRFSAERLKGVDSTLKIQPAELGDSAMYLCASSLEATSGRAQYRRYEQYFGPGTRLTVT.

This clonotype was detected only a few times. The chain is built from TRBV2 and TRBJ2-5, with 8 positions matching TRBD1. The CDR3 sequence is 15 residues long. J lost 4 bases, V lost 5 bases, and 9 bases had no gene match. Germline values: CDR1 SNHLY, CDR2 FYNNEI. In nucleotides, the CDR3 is TGTGCCAGCAGTACAAGGACGACAGGGGCAGAGACCCAGTACTTC. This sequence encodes CASSTRTTGAETQYF.

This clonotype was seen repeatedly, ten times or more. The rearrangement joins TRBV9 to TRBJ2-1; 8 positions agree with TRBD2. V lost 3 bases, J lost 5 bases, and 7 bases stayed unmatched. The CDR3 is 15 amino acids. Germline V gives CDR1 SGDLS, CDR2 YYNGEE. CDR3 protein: CASSGGLVGHNEQFF. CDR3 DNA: TGTGCCAGCAGCGGGGGACTAGTGGGGCACAATGAGCAGTTCTTC.

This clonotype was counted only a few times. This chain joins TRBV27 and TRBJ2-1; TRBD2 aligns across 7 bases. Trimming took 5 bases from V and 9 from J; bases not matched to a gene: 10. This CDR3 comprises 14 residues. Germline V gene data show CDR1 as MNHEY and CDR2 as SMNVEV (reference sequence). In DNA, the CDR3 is TGTGCCAGCAGTACGGGACTAAGGGGCAGTGAGCAGTTCTTC. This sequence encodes CASSTGLRGSEQFF.

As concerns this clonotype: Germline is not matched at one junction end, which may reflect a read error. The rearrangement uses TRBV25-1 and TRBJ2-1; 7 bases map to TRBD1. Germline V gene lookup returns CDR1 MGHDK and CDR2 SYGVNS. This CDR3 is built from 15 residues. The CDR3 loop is CASSQYRGAHNEQFF. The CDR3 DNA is TGTGCCAGCAGTCAATACAGGGGTGCACACAATGAGCAGTTCTTC.

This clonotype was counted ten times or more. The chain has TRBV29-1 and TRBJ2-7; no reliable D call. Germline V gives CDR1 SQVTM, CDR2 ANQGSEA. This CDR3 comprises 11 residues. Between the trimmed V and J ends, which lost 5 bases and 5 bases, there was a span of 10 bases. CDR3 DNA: TGCAGCGTTCCAGGAGCGAACGAGCAGTACTTC. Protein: CSVPGANEQYF.

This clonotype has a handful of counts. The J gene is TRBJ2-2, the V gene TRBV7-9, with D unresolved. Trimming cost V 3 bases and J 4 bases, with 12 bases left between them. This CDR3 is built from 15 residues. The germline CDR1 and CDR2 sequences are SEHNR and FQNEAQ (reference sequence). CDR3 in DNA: TGTGCCAGCAGCTTTCGGGCTAGACCCACCGGGGAGCTGTTTTTT. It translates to CASSFRARPTGELFF.

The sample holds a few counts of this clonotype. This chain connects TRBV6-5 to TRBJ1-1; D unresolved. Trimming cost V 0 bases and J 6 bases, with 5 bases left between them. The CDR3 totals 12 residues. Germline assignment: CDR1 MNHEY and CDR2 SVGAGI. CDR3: CASSYSSSEAFF. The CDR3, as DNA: TGTGCCAGCAGTTACTCGAGCTCTGAAGCTTTCTTT.

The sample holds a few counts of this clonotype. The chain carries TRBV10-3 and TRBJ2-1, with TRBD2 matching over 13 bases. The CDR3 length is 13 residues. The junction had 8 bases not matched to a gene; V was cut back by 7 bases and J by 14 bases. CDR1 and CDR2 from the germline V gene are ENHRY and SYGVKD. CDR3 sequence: CAITSTSGGREFF. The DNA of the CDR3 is TGTGCCATCACCTCGACTAGCGGGGGGCGGGAGTTCTTC.

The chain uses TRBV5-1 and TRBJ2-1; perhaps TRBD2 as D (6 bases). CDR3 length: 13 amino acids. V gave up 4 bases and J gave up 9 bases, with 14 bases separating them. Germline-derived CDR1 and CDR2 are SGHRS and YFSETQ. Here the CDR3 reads CASSPNGGPEQFF. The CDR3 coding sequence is TGCGCCAGCAGCCCAAATGGAGGGCCTGAGCAGTTCTTC.

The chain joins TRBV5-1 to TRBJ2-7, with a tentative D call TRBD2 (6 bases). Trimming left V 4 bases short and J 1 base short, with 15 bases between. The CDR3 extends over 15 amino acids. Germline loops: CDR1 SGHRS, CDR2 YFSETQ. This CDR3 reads CASSSGFGASYEQYF. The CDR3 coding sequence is TGCGCCAGCAGCAGCGGGTTCGGGGCGTCCTACGAGCAGTACTTC.

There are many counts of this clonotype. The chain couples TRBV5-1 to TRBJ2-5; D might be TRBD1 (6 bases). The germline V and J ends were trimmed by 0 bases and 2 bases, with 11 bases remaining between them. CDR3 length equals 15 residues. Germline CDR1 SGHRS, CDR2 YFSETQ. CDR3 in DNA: TGCGCCAGCAGCTTGGGAACAGGGAATCAAGAGACCCAGTACTTC. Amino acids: CASSLGTGNQETQYF.

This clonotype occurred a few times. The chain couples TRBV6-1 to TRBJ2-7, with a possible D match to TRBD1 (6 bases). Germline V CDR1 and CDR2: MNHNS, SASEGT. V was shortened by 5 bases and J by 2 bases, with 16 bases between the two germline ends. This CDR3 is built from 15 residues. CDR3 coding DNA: TGTGCCAGCAGTCGACCCAGGGGAATAACCTACGAGCAGTACTTC. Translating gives CASSRPRGITYEQYF.

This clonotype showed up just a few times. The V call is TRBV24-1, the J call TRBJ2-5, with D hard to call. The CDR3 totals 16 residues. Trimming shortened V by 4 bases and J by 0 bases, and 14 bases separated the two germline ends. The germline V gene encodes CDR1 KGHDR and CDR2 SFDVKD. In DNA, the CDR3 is TGTGCCACCAGTGACCGTGACATTTGGTACCAAGAGACCCAGTACTTC. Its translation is CATSDRDIWYQETQYF.

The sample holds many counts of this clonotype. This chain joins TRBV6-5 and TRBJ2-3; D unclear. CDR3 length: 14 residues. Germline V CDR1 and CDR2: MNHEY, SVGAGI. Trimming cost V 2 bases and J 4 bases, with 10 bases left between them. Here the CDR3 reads CASSYAYISDTQYF. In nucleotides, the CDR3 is TGTGCCAGCAGTTACGCCTACATCTCAGATACGCAGTATTTT.

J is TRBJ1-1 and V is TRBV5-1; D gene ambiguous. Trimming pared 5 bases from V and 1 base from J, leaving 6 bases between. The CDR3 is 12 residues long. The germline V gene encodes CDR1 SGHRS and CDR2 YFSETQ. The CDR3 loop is CASRWRNTEAFF. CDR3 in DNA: TGCGCCAGCAGATGGAGGAACACTGAAGCTTTCTTT. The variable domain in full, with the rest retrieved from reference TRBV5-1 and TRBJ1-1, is KAGVTQTPRYLIKTRGQQVTLSCSPISGHRSVSWYQQTPGQGLQFLFEYFSETQRNKGNFPGRFSGRQFSNSRSEMNVSTLELGDSALYLCASRWRNTEAFFGQGTRLTVV.

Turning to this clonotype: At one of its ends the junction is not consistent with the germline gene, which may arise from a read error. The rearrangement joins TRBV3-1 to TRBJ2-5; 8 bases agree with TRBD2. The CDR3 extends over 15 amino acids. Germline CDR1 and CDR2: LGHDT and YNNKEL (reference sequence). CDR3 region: CATSQYGRGLETQYF. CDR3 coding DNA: TGTGCCACCAGCCAATACGGGAGGGGCCTTGAGACCCAGTACTTC.